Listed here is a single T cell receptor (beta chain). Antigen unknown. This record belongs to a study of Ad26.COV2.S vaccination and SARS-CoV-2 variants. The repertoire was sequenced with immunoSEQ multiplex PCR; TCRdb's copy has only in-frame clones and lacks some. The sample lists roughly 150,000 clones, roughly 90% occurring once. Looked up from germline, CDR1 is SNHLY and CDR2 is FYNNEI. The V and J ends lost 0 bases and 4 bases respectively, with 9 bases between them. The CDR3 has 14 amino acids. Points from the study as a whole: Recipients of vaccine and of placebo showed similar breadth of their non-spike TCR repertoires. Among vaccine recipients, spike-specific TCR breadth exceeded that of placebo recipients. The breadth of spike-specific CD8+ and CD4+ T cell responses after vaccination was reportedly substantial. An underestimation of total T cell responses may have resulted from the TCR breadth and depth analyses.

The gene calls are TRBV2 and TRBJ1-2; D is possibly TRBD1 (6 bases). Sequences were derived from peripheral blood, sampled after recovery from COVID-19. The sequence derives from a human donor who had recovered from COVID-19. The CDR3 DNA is TGTGCCAGCAGTGAAGCCCCGACAGGCTATGGCTACACCTTC. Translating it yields CASSEAPTGYGYTF.